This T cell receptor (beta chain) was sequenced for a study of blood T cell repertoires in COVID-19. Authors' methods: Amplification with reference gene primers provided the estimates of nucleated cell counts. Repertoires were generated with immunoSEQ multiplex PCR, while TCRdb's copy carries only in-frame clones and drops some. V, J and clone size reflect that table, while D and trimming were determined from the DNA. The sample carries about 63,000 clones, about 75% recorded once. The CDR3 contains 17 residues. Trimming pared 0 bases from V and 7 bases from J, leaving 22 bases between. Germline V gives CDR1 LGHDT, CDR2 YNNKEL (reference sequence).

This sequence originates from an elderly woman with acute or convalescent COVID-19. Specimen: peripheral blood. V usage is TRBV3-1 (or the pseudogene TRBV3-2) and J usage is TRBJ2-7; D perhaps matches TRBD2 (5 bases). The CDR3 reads CASSQDTLQVGVREQYF. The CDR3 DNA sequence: TGTGCCAGCAGCCAAGATACGTTGCAGGTGGGAGTCCGGGAGCAGTACTTC.